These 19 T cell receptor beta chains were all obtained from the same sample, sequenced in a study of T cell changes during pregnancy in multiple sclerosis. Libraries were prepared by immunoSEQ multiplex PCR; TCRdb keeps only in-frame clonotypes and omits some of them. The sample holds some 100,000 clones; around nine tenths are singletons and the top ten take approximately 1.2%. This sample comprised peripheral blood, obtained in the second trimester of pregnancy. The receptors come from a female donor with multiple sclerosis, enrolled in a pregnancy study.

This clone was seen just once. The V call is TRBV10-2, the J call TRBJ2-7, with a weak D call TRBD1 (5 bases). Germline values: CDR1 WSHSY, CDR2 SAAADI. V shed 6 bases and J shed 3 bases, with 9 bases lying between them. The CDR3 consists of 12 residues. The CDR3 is CASRTESYEQYF. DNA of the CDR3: TGCGCCAGCAGGACAGAGAGCTACGAGCAGTACTTC.

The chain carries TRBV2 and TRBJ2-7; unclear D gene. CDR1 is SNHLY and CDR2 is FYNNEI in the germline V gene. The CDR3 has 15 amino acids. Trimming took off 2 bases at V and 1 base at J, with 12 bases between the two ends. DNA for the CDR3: TGTGCCAGCAGTGAATGGCAATTGACTTCCTACGAGCAGTACTTC. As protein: CASSEWQLTSYEQYF.

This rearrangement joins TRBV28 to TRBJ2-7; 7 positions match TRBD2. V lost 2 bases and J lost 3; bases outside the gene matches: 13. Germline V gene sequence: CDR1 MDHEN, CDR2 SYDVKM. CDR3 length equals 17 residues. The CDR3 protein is CASSLRGGGAYYYEQYF. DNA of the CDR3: TGTGCCAGCAGTTTAAGGGGCGGGGGAGCCTACTACTACGAGCAGTACTTC.

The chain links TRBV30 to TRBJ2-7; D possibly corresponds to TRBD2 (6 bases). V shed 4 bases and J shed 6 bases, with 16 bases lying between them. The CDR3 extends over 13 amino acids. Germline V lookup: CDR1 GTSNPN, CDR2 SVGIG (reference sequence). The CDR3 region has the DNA TGTGCCTGGAAAAGGCGGGGTCCCGCCGAGCAGTACTTC. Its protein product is CAWKRRGPAEQYF.

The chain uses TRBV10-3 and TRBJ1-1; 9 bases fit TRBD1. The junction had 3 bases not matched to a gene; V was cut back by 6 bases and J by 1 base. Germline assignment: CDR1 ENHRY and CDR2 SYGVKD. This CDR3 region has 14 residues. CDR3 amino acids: CAIRAGQGNTEAFF. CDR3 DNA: TGTGCCATCAGAGCGGGACAGGGGAACACTGAAGCTTTCTTT.

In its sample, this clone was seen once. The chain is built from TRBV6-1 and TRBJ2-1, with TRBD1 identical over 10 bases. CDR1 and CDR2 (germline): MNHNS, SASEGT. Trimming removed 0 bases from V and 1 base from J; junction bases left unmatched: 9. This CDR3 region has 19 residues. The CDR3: CASSEAPDRGLGSYNEQFF. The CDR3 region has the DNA TGTGCCAGCAGTGAAGCCCCGGACAGGGGGTTAGGATCCTACAATGAGCAGTTCTTC.

In nucleotides, the CDR3 is TGCGCCAGCAGCTTTAACTTAGCGGGAGCCCAAGGTGAGCAGTTCTTC. Its protein is CASSFNLAGAQGEQFF. This chain connects TRBV5-1 to TRBJ2-1; 9 bases are a match to TRBD2. The V gene end was trimmed by 2 bases and the J gene end by 9 bases; junction bases not matched to a gene: 12. Germline V gene lookup returns CDR1 SGHRS and CDR2 YFSETQ. The CDR3 has 16 amino acids.

CDR3 coding DNA: TGTGCCAGCAGACGGGTCTTGCGACAGCCCCAGCATTTT. This translates into CASRRVLRQPQHF. The chain couples TRBV2 to TRBJ1-5; the D is unclear. The V end lost 6 bases, the J end lost 7 bases, and 13 bases lay between the germline ends. This CDR3 region has 13 residues. CDR1 and CDR2 from the germline V gene are SNHLY and FYNNEI.

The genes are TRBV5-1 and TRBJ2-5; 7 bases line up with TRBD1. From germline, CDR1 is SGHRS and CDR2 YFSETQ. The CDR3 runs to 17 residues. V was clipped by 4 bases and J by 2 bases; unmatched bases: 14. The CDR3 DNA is TGCGCCAGCAGCCCCGGGGACACCGGGACAGTACAAGAGACCCAGTACTTC. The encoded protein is CASSPGDTGTVQETQYF.

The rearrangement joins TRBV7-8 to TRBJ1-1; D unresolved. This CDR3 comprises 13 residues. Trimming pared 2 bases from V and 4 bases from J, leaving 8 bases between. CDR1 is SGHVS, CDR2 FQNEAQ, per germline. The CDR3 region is CASSLISVTEAFF. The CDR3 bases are TGTGCCAGCAGCTTAATCTCGGTCACTGAAGCTTTCTTT.

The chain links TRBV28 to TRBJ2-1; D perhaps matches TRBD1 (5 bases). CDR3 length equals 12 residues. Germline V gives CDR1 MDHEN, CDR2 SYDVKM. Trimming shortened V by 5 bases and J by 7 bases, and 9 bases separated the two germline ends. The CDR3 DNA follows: TGTGCCAGCAGTCGACAGTGGAATGAGCAGTTCTTC. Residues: CASSRQWNEQFF.

CDR3 sequence: CASSLRRTGYTEAFF. In DNA form, the CDR3 reads TGTGCCAGCAGCTTGAGGCGGACTGGATACACTGAAGCTTTCTTT. The chain uses TRBV5-6 and TRBJ1-1, with D unclear. Germline values: CDR1 SGHDT, CDR2 YYEEEE. V lost 1 base and J lost 3, with 13 bases in between. This CDR3 contains 15 residues.

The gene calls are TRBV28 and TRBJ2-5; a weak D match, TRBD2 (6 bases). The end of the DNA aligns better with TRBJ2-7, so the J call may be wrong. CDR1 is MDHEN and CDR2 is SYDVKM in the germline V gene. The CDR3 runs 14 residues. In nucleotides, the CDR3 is TGTGCCAGCAGTTTATTGCGGGGAGCCTACGAGCAGTACTTC. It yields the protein CASSLLRGAYEQYF.

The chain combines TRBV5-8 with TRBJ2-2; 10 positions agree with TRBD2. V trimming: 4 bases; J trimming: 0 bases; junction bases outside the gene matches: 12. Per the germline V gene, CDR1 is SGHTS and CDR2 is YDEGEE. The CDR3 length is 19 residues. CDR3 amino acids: CASSPGGGLAVANTGELFF. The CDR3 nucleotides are TGTGCCAGCAGCCCGGGGGGAGGACTAGCGGTCGCGAACACCGGGGAGCTGTTTTTT.

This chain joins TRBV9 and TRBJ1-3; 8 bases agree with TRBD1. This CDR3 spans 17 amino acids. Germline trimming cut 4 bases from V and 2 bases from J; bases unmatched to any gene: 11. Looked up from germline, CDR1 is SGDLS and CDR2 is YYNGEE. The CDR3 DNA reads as TGTGCCAGCAGCCCGCGGACAGGGCGGGGTACTGGAAACACCATATATTTT. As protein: CASSPRTGRGTGNTIYF.

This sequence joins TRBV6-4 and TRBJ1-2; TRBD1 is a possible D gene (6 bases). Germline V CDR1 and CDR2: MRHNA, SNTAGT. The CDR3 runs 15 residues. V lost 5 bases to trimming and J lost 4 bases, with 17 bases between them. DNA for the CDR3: TGTGCCAGCAGTCGCCGCATGGACAGCCCCTATGGCTACACCTTC. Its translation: CASSRRMDSPYGYTF.

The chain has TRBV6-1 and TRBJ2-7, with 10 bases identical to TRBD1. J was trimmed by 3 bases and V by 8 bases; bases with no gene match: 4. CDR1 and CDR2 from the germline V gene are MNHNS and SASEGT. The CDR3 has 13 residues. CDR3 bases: TGTGCCAGCGGGGGGGACAGGGGCTACGAGCAGTACTTC. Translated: CASGGDRGYEQYF.

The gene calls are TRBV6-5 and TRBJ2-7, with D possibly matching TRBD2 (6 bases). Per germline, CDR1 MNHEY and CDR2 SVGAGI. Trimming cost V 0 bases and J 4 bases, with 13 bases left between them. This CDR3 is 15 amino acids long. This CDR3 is CASSYSRLVLYEQYF. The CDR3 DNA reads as TGTGCCAGCAGTTACTCGCGACTAGTTCTTTACGAGCAGTACTTC.

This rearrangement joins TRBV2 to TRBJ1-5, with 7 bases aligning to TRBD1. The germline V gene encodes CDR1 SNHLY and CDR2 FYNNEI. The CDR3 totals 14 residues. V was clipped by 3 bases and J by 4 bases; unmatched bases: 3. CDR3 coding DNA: TGTGCCAGCAGTGAGTTGACAGGGAATCAGCCCCAGCATTTT. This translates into CASSELTGNQPQHF.